This T cell receptor (beta chain) was observed in a study of T cell responses to AZD1222 COVID-19 vaccine. General study results and limits: Just a handful of people given AZD1222 tested seropositive at baseline.

The germline V gene has CDR1 KGHDR and CDR2 SFDVKD. The CDR3 is 13 amino acids. V was cut by 10 bases and J by 4 bases, with 15 bases left in between. This clone was detected only once. Its target is not known. Profiled with immunoSEQ multiplex PCR; TCRdb holds only in-frame clones, not every one. The table lists some 79,000 clones, roughly 75% of them singletons, with about 46% in the top ten. Material: peripheral blood, obtained 28 days after the second AZD1222 dose. This clonotype originated in an adult who received the AZD1222 COVID-19 vaccine. V and J are TRBV24-1 and TRBJ1-1, with D perhaps matching TRBD1 (5 bases). This CDR3 reads CATEQGWGTEAFF. CDR3 bases: TGTGCCACAGAGCAGGGTTGGGGCACTGAAGCTTTCTTT.